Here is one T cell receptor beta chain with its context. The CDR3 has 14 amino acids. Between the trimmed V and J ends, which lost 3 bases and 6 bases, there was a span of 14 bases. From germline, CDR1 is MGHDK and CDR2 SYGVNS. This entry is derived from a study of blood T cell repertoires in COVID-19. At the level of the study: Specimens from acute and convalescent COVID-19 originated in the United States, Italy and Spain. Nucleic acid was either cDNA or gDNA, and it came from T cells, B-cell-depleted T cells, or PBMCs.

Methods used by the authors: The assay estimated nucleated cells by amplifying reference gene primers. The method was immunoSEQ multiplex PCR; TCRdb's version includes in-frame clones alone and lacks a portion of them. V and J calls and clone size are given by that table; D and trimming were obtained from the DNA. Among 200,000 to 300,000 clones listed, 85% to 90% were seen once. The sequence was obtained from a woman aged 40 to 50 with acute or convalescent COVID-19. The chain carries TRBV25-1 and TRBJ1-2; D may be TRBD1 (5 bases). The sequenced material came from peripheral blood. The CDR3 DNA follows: TGTGCCAGCAGTGATATAGGAGGGGCCGATGGCTACACCTTC. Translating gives CASSDIGGADGYTF.